This T cell receptor beta chain comes out of a study of immune characterization of retroperitoneal liposarcoma (dated by TCRdb to the late 2010s). The library was produced with PCR. Sequenced using a NextSeq 500. The raw public data were reprocessed by TCRdb itself: fastp quality trimming at Q25, MiXCR clonotype calling, in-frame beta chains only. CDR3 protein duplicates are merged, each entry listing the most common genes and DNA. This sample is represented by approximately 7,100 distinct CDR3 sequences; 25% to 35% of them were singletons. Jointly, the top ten make up 11% to 15% of the sample. Counted from cysteine to phenylalanine, this CDR3 has 14 amino acids. The kept DNA is CDR3 alone, 42 bases in frame from the first base. V is pared back by 1 base and J by 5 bases, with 8 bases lying between the germline termini. CDR1 and CDR2 (SGHAT, FQNNGV) derive from the germline V gene. This clonotype was seen a few times. The specificity of this receptor is unknown. No much larger clonotype is one base removed from it; base qualities were not supplied.

Sequences were obtained from blood. The sequence derives from a male donor with retroperitoneal liposarcoma. The chain employs TRBV11-2 and TRBJ2-2; the D gene identity is not certain. Here is the DNA: TGTGCCAGCAGCTTAGTCCTGGGAACCGGGGAGCTGTTTTTT. This encodes CASSLVLGTGELFF.